This TCR beta chain was identified during a study of vaccination and CD4 T cells after COVID-19. Study-wide context: Two doses of either BNT162b2 or mRNA-1273 vaccine were given to participants. Post-diagnosis, post-COVID samples were collected after a median approximately 110 days, ranging 35 to 161. Stimulation of cells relied on overlapping spike peptides derived from SARS-CoV-2, HCoV-NL63, HCoV-OC43 and HCoV-229E.

The CDR3 consists of 14 residues. CDR1 is MNHNS, CDR2 SASEGT, per germline. V was pared by 6 bases and J by 8 bases, with 7 bases of the junction left unmatched. This sample's treatment: roughly nine-day PBMC culture with coronavirus spike peptide pools or control peptides (ViraFEST assay). A note on this clonotype: Its specificity is unknown.

The Oncomine TCR Beta short-read assay sequenced DNA from cultured CD4+ T cells. TCRdb re-derived calls from the PCR reads in MiXCR, one entry per CDR3 protein. The data show some 16,000 distinct CDR3 sequences, about two fifths seen once. The genes are TRBV6-1 and TRBJ1-6; 7 nucleotides align to TRBD1. The TCR comes from a human donor who had recovered from COVID-19. Sequencing used CD4+ T cells from blood, cultured in vitro, obtained after SARS-CoV-2 vaccination. This CDR3 is CASSRQGYHSPLHF. The CDR3 bases are TGTGCCAGCAGCAGACAGGGTTATCATTCACCCCTCCACTTT.